These T cell receptor beta chains were read from a single sample in a study of PD-1 blockade in classical Hodgkin lymphoma. Assay: immunoSEQ multiplex PCR; the TCRdb copy retains only in-frame clones and omits some. The table has about 27,000 clones, approximately 81% seen once; the top ten hold around 35%. The specimen was peripheral blood mononuclear cells (PBMCs), collected before the second cycle of nivolumab. The receptors were sampled from a human donor with classical Hodgkin lymphoma. CDR3s include the opening cysteine and the closing phenylalanine or tryptophan. D genes are given only for firm matches. Clone size is shown for a subset of rows, as once, few, many or a class of expanded clone.

V,size,D,J,DNA,CDR3
TRBV28,-,TRBD1,TRBJ2-7,TGTGCCAGCAGTTTAAATCTCGGCGACAGGGCATTGGGCGAGCAGTACTTC,CASSLNLGDRALGEQYF
TRBV28,once,-,TRBJ1-2,TGTGCCAGCAGTTCTTTGTACGGGGCTAACTATGGCTACACCTTC,CASSSLYGANYGYTF
TRBV28,few,-,TRBJ1-5,TGTGCCAGCAGTAGGAGACAGGTCATGGTACAGCCCCAGCATTTT,CASSRRQVMVQPQHF
TRBV7-3,-,TRBD1,TRBJ1-1,TGTGCCAGCAGAGGGGACAGCCATAACACTGAAGCTTTCTTT,CASRGDSHNTEAFF
TRBV27,medium-sized,TRBD1,TRBJ2-7,TGTGCCAGCAGTACCCGAGACAGGGGGACGGGCGAGCAGTACTTC,CASSTRDRGTGEQYF
TRBV2,-,TRBD1,TRBJ2-7,TGTGCCGGCAGGCCCGGGACAGGGGGTTACGAGCAGTACTTC,CAGRPGTGGYEQYF
TRBV6-1,few,TRBD2,TRBJ2-7,TGTGCCAGCAGTGAACTAGCGGGAAGCTCCTACGAGCAGTACTTC,CASSELAGSSYEQYF
TRBV11-2,-,-,TRBJ1-1,TGTGCCAGCAGCTTTTCAGGGAACACTGAAGCTTTCTTT,CASSFSGNTEAFF
TRBV10-3,many,TRBD1,TRBJ1-2,TGTGCCATCGCCGGGACAGGGAGCTATGGCTACACCTTC,CAIAGTGSYGYTF
TRBV18,once,-,TRBJ2-2,TGTGCCAGCTCACCCAGGACAGACACGAACACCGGGGAGCTGTTTTTT,CASSPRTDTNTGELFF
TRBV10-3,-,TRBD1,TRBJ2-2,TGTGCCATCAGTGAGTTCTTGGGGACAGGGAAAGTCGGGGAGCTGTTTTTT,CAISEFLGTGKVGELFF
TRBV27,-,-,TRBJ1-5,TGTGCCAGCAGCCCACGGGATGGGCGCAATCAGCCCCAGCATTTT,CASSPRDGRNQPQHF
TRBV25-1,few,TRBD1,TRBJ1-6,TGTGCCAGCGTAGGACAGGGAAGGAATTCACCCCTCCACTTT,CASVGQGRNSPLHF
TRBV28,-,-,TRBJ2-7,TGTGCCAGCAGTTTAGATGGTAACGAGCAGTACTTC,CASSLDGNEQYF
TRBV5-6,once,TRBD1,TRBJ1-1,TGTGCCAGCAGCTTGCTCGGGACAGGGAACACTGAAGCTTTCTTT,CASSLLGTGNTEAFF
TRBV19,-,TRBD1,TRBJ1-2,TGTGCCACCACAAGATCTGGGGGGGACAGGGTATCGGGCTACACCTTC,CATTRSGGDRVSGYTF
TRBV25-1,-,TRBD1,TRBJ2-2,TGTGCCAGCAGTGAATGGGACAGCGCGAACACCGGGGAGCTGTTTTTT,CASSEWDSANTGELFF
TRBV28,-,-,TRBJ1-5,TGTGCCAGCATATCGGGGTATAGCAATCAGCCCCAGCATTTT,CASISGYSNQPQHF
TRBV9,-,-,TRBJ2-7,TGTGCCAGCAGCCCGAGGGACGGACCCTACGAGCAGTACTTC,CASSPRDGPYEQYF
TRBV20-1,-,-,TRBJ2-3,TGCAGTGCCCTGGCAGGAGATACGCAGTATTTT,CSALAGDTQYF
TRBV9,-,-,TRBJ1-1,TGTGCCAGCAGCGTAGACGGGCATGACACTGAAGCTTTCTTT,CASSVDGHDTEAFF
TRBV6-5,-,-,TRBJ1-1,TGTGCCAAAACCCGATTGAACACTGAAGCTTTCTTT,CAKTRLNTEAFF
TRBV2,-,-,TRBJ2-2,TGTGCCAGCAGTGGGCCAGGGACGGACACCGGGGAGCTGTTTTTT,CASSGPGTDTGELFF
TRBV7-2,-,-,TRBJ2-2,TGTGCCAGCAGCTCGAATTCCGGGACATTAAACACCGGGGAGCTGTTTTTT,CASSSNSGTLNTGELFF
TRBV2,-,-,TRBJ1-6,TGTGCCAGCAGTGAGAGGAGGACTGAGAATTCACCCCTCCACTTT,CASSERRTENSPLHF
TRBV7-9,-,-,TRBJ2-7,TGTGCCAGCAAGGGTGTTGGCAGGGAGGGGGCCTACGAGCAGTACTTC,CASKGVGREGAYEQYF